A single sample is the source of the 21 T cell receptor beta chains below, sequenced in a study of shared clonotypes between healthy human individuals. Naive CD8 cells, CD45RO-negative and positively selected for CCR7, excluded terminally differentiated effector memory CD45RA+ cells. Profiled with immunoSEQ multiplex PCR; TCRdb holds only in-frame clones, not every one. Seen here are under 1 million clones, roughly 96% observed once, and the top ten hold under 0.25%. The specimen sequenced was naive CD8+ T cells sorted from blood. The origin of the receptors is a man younger than 45 in good health.

The chain uses TRBV5-1 and TRBJ2-3; 9 nucleotides match TRBD1. J lost 5 bases, V lost 2 bases, and 3 bases had no gene match. This CDR3 is 14 amino acids long. CDR1 is SGHRS and CDR2 is YFSETQ in the germline V gene. Written as DNA, the CDR3 is TGCGCCAGCAGCTTCGGACAGGGGAAAGATACGCAGTATTTT. Translation: CASSFGQGKDTQYF.

J is TRBJ2-5 and V is TRBV7-8, with D unresolved. V gave up 4 bases and J gave up 0 bases, with 18 bases separating them. This CDR3 is built from 17 residues. Germline V gene sequence: CDR1 SGHVS, CDR2 FQNEAQ. CDR3 amino acids: CASSSEPSDPYQETQYF. CDR3 coding DNA: TGTGCCAGCAGCTCCGAGCCGTCCGACCCATACCAAGAGACCCAGTACTTC.

The chain carries TRBV29-1 and TRBJ1-2; 8 bases agree with TRBD1. Germline trimming cut 0 bases from V and 4 bases from J; bases unmatched to any gene: 7. The CDR3 is made up of 15 amino acids. The V gene's germline CDR1 is SQVTM and CDR2 ANQGSEA. The CDR3 DNA follows: TGCAGCGTTGAAGACGACAGGGGACGCGGCTATGGCTACACCTTC. Its translation: CSVEDDRGRGYGYTF. The full variable domain, completed using reference TRBV29-1 and TRBJ1-2, is SAVISQKPSRDICQRGTSLTIQCQVDSQVTMMFWYRQQPGQSLTLIATANQGSEATYESGFVIDKFPISRPNLTFSTLTVSNMSPEDSSIYLCSVEDDRGRGYGYTFGSGTRLTVV.

This clone has only one observation. This sequence joins TRBV6-6 and TRBJ2-5; tentatively, D is TRBD1 or TRBD2 (6 bases each). From germline, CDR1 is MNHNY and CDR2 SVGAGI (reference sequence). Trimming shortened V by 1 base and J by 5 bases, and 11 bases separated the two germline ends. This CDR3 is 14 amino acids long. The CDR3 nucleotides are TGTGCCAGCAGTTACTTCGGGGGCGGGGAGACCCAGTACTTC. This gives the protein CASSYFGGGETQYF.

This rearrangement joins TRBV7-9 to TRBJ2-2; D remains unclear. The V end lost 5 bases, the J end lost 7 bases, and 11 bases lay between the germline ends. CDR1 and CDR2 (germline): SEHNR, FQNEAQ (reference sequence). This CDR3 has 13 residues. Here the CDR3 DNA reads TGTGCCAGCAGCCCCTACACGAGCGGGGAGCTGTTTTTT. Translation gives CASSPYTSGELFF.

The CDR3 sequence: CASSQERTFYEQYF. In DNA form, the CDR3 reads TGCGCCAGCAGCCAAGAGCGGACATTTTACGAGCAGTACTTC. The V gene is TRBV4-3, the J gene TRBJ2-7, with TRBD1 as a possible D gene (5 bases). V was cut by 0 bases and J by 4 bases, with 10 bases left in between. CDR1 is LGHNA, CDR2 YSLEER, per germline. The CDR3 sequence is 14 residues long.

This chain connects TRBV7-2 to TRBJ2-7; 7 nucleotides match TRBD1. Germline CDR1 is SGHTA and CDR2 is FQGNSA. The CDR3 is 15 amino acids. J gave up 3 bases and V 2 bases, and 7 bases lay outside the gene matches. The CDR3 sequence: CASSLTPRDSYEQYF. The CDR3, as DNA: TGTGCCAGCAGCTTAACGCCCCGGGACAGCTACGAGCAGTACTTC.

V usage is TRBV10-2 and J usage is TRBJ2-7; 8 bases match TRBD2. V was clipped by 3 bases and J by 0 bases; unmatched bases: 1. Germline V lookup: CDR1 WSHSY, CDR2 SAAADI. The CDR3 covers 14 residues. In nucleotides, the CDR3 is TGCGCCAGCAGTGAAGCGGGAGCCTCCTACGAGCAGTACTTC. This encodes CASSEAGASYEQYF.

The chain has TRBV5-1 and TRBJ2-2; D uncertain. V was trimmed by 4 bases and J by 0 bases, leaving 7 bases between them. CDR1 SGHRS and CDR2 YFSETQ come from the germline V gene. The CDR3 has 14 amino acids. The CDR3 here is CASSPGANTGELFF. The DNA for the CDR3 is TGCGCCAGCAGCCCTGGAGCGAACACCGGGGAGCTGTTTTTT.

This chain links TRBV4-1 with TRBJ1-1; D possibly corresponds to TRBD1 (5 bases). V shed 2 bases and J shed 0 bases, with 7 bases lying between them. Germline V lookup: CDR1 MGHRA, CDR2 YSYEKL. CDR3 length: 14 amino acids. Here the CDR3 DNA reads TGCGCCAGCAGCCAACCAGGGATGAACACTGAAGCTTTCTTT. Its protein product is CASSQPGMNTEAFF.

The chain combines TRBV6-6 with TRBJ2-1; the D gene could be TRBD1 or TRBD2 (6 bases each). The CDR3 covers 16 residues. V was cut by 2 bases and J by 10 bases, with 21 bases left in between. CDR1 is MNHNY and CDR2 is SVGAGI in the germline V gene (reference sequence). Here the CDR3 DNA reads TGTGCCAGCAGTTACATGCGGGACTCCTCAAGGGGGGAGCAGTTCTTC. It encodes CASSYMRDSSRGEQFF.

The DNA of the CDR3 is TGTGCCAGCAGCTTATCGGCGTCAGGCTCTGGGGCCAACGTCCTGACTTTC. Translating gives CASSLSASGSGANVLTF. The chain links TRBV7-9 to TRBJ2-6, with D unclear. V was trimmed by 2 bases and J by 0 bases, leaving 11 bases between them. In germline, CDR1 is SEHNR, CDR2 FQNEAQ (reference sequence). This CDR3 contains 17 residues.

J is TRBJ1-1 and V is TRBV7-9; D is unresolved. CDR3 length: 14 residues. Germline-derived CDR1 and CDR2 are SEHNR and FQNEAQ (reference sequence). The ends were cut back, 4 bases at V and 1 base at J, with 10 bases in the middle. The CDR3 DNA reads as TGTGCCAGCAGCTCCGAGCAGGCGAACACTGAAGCTTTCTTT. Amino acids: CASSSEQANTEAFF.

A remark on this clone: This same CDR3 is encoded by further DNA sequences in the sample. The rearrangement links TRBV4-3 to TRBJ2-7; tentative D call: TRBD2 (5 bases). Germline V gene lookup returns CDR1 LGHNA and CDR2 YSLEER. Between the trimmed V and J ends, which lost 0 bases and 7 bases, there was a span of 10 bases. This CDR3 contains 13 residues. The CDR3 sequence: CASSQDGGYEQYF. In DNA form, the CDR3 reads TGCGCCAGCAGCCAAGACGGAGGATATGAGCAGTACTTC.

Comment on this clone: The sample contains more than one DNA sequence encoding this CDR3. The chain couples TRBV9 to TRBJ2-3; D gene unclear. There are 15 residues in the CDR3. CDR1 is SGDLS, CDR2 YYNGEE, per germline. V lost 0 bases and J lost 2, with 10 bases in between. The CDR3 spells CASSVGGETTDTQYF. The CDR3, as DNA: TGTGCCAGCAGCGTAGGAGGAGAAACCACAGATACGCAGTATTTT.

The genes are TRBV7-9 and TRBJ2-3; the D gene is possibly TRBD2 (6 bases). Germline V gene sequence: CDR1 SEHNR, CDR2 FQNEAQ (reference sequence). V shed 5 bases and J shed 2 bases, with 17 bases lying between them. The CDR3 length is 16 residues. The CDR3 DNA reads TGTGCCAGCAGCCAACTCCGGAGGGGAACCACAGATACGCAGTATTTT. Encoded protein: CASSQLRRGTTDTQYF.

The chain has TRBV5-5 and TRBJ2-1; D remains unclear. V was shortened by 3 bases and J by 0 bases, with 7 bases between the two germline ends. CDR1 and CDR2 from the germline V gene are SGHKS and YYEKEE (reference sequence). The CDR3 totals 14 residues. CDR3 amino acids: CASSSWGSYNEQFF. CDR3 nucleotide sequence: TGTGCCAGCAGCTCGTGGGGCTCCTACAATGAGCAGTTCTTC.

CDR3 residues: CASRLAGVGETQYF. As DNA, the CDR3 is TGTGCCAGCAGGCTAGCGGGAGTCGGGGAGACCCAGTACTTC. J is TRBJ2-5 and V is TRBV27, with TRBD2 matching over 10 bases. Trimming cost V 6 bases and J 5 bases; bases outside gene matches: 6. In germline, CDR1 is MNHEY, CDR2 SMNVEV (reference sequence). This CDR3 is built from 14 residues.

The V gene is TRBV27, the J gene TRBJ2-3, with D possibly TRBD1 on 6 matching bases. The CDR3 is made up of 15 amino acids. Germline-derived CDR1 and CDR2 are MNHEY and SMNVEV (reference sequence). Trimming took 0 bases from V and 5 from J, leaving 12 bases between them. CDR3 DNA: TGTGCCAGCAGTTTATCGTTGCAGGGGAGAGATACGCAGTATTTT. Translation: CASSLSLQGRDTQYF.

This chain joins TRBV7-9 and TRBJ2-7; weak D call: TRBD1 (6 bases). The CDR3 consists of 14 residues. V lost 1 base and J 2 bases, leaving 9 bases between the germline ends. The germline CDR1 and CDR2 sequences are SEHNR and FQNEAQ (reference sequence). This CDR3 is CASSLVGQTYEQYF. The CDR3 bases are TGTGCCAGCAGCTTAGTCGGACAGACCTACGAGCAGTACTTC.

The DNA for the CDR3 is TGTGCCAGTAGTATAGCGTCTGCTAGCCCGGTCGATGAGCAGTTCTTC. Translation gives CASSIASASPVDEQFF. The chain employs TRBV19 and TRBJ2-1; tentatively, D is TRBD2 (5 bases). The germline gives CDR1 LNHDA, CDR2 SQIVND (reference sequence). This CDR3 contains 16 residues. V gave up 1 base and J gave up 8 bases, with 18 bases separating them.